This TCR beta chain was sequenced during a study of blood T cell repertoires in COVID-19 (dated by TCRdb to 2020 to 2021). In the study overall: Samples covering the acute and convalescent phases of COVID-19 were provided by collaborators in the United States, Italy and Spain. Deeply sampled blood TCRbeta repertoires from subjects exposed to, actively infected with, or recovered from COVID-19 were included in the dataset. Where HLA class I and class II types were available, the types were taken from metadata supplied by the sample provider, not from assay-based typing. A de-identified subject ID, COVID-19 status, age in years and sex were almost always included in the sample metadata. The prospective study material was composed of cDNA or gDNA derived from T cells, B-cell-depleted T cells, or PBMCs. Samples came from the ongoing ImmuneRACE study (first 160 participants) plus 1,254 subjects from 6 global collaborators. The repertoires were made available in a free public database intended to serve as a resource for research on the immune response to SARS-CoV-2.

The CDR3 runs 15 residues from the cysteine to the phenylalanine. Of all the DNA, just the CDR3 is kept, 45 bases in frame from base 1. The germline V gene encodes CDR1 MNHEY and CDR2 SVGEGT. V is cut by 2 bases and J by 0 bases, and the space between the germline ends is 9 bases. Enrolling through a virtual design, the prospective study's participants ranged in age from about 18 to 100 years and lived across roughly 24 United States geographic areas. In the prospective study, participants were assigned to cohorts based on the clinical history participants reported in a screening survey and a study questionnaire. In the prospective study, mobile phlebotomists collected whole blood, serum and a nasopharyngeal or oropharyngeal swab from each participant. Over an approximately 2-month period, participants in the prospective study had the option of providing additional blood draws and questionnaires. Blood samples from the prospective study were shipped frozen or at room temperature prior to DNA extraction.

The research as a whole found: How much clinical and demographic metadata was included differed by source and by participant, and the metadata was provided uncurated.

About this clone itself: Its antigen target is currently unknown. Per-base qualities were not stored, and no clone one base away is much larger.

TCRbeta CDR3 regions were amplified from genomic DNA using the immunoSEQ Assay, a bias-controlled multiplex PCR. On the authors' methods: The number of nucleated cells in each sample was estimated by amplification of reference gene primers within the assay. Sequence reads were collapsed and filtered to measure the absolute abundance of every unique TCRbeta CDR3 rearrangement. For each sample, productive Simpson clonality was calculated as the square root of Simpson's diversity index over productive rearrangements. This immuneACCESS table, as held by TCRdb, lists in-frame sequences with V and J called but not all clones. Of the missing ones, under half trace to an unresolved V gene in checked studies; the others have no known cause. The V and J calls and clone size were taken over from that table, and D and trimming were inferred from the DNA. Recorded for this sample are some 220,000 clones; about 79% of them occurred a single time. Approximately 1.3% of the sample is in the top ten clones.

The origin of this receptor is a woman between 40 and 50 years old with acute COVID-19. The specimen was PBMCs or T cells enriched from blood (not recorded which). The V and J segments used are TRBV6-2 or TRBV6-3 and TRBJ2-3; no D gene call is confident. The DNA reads TGTGCCAGCAGTTACGGTCAGACTAGCACAGATACGCAGTATTTT. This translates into CASSYGQTSTDTQYF.